The entry that follows covers one T cell receptor beta chain sequence. This CDR3 spans 15 amino acids. J gave up 8 bases and V 2 bases, and 5 bases lay outside the gene matches. Germline V gene sequence: CDR1 MNHNY, CDR2 SVGAGI (reference sequence). The data are from a study of cytomegalovirus exposure and HLA in healthy donors. A multiplex PCR was run with 60 Vbeta primers and 13 Jbeta primers. The table came from immunoSEQ multiplex PCR; TCRdb's copy has only in-frame clones and leaves some out. The sample comprises about 200,000 clones, 75% to 85% of which are singletons, and 5.5% to 7.5% rests with the top ten.

Sequencing used PBMCs. The clonotype comes from a woman between 45 and 65 years old in good health and CMV-seropositive. The chain recombines TRBV6-6 with TRBJ2-2; 10 nucleotides agree with TRBD1. CDR3 region: CASSYVGQGTGELFF. The CDR3, as DNA: TGTGCCAGCAGTTACGTGGGACAGGGGACGGGGGAGCTGTTTTTT.